One sample yielded the 19 T cell receptor beta chains listed below, sequenced in a study of blood T cell repertoires in COVID-19. Assay: immunoSEQ multiplex PCR; the TCRdb copy retains only in-frame clones and omits some. The repertoire consists of some 150,000 clones, with 87% occurring once and the leading ten covering about 4%. The sequencing sample was made of peripheral blood. The receptors originated from a woman aged 55 to 70 with active or convalescent COVID-19.

The chain employs TRBV12-3 or TRBV12-4 and TRBJ1-2, with 8 nucleotides matching TRBD1. The trim removed 5 bases at V and 6 bases at J, leaving 5 bases unmatched. This CDR3 has 13 amino acids. CDR3 loop: CASSPQGDHGYTF. DNA of the CDR3: TGTGCCAGCAGTCCACAGGGGGATCATGGCTACACCTTC.

This sequence joins TRBV7-2 and TRBJ1-5; possible D gene TRBD1, 5 bases. Germline assignment: CDR1 SGHTA and CDR2 FQGNSA. V lost 1 base, J lost 0 bases, and 7 bases lay in between. This CDR3 contains 15 residues. DNA for the CDR3: TGTGCCAGCAGCTTAGGCGGGGGTAGCAATCAGCCCCAGCATTTT. This gives the protein CASSLGGGSNQPQHF. Full variable domain (rest looked up from reference TRBV7-2 and TRBJ1-5): GAGVSQSPSNKVTEKGKDVELRCDPISGHTALYWYRQSLGQGLEFLIYFQGNSAPDKSGLPSDRFSAERTGGSVSTLTIQRTQQEDSAVYLCASSLGGGSNQPQHFGDGTRLSIL.

The genes are TRBV7-2 and TRBJ1-2; D might be TRBD1 (6 bases). The V gene's germline CDR1 is SGHTA and CDR2 FQGNSA. CDR3 length: 16 amino acids. V was trimmed by 2 bases and J by 1 base, leaving 14 bases between them. The CDR3 DNA is TGTGCCAGCAGCTTAAATCCGGCAGGGGTTAACTATGGCTACACCTTC. Protein sequence: CASSLNPAGVNYGYTF. Full variable domain (missing parts from reference TRBV7-2 and TRBJ1-2): GAGVSQSPSNKVTEKGKDVELRCDPISGHTALYWYRQSLGQGLEFLIYFQGNSAPDKSGLPSDRFSAERTGGSVSTLTIQRTQQEDSAVYLCASSLNPAGVNYGYTFGSGTRLTVV.

This chain connects TRBV4-1 to TRBJ2-3; the D gene is possibly TRBD2 (6 bases). Trimming shortened V by 5 bases and J by 1 base, and 10 bases separated the two germline ends. The CDR3 spans 14 residues. Germline V lookup: CDR1 MGHRA, CDR2 YSYEKL. CDR3 coding DNA: TGCGCCAGCAGCGTATGGGGGGGCACAGATACGCAGTATTTT. It specifies CASSVWGGTDTQYF.

The chain carries TRBV7-2 and TRBJ1-2; the match to TRBD1 covers 7 bases. V shed 3 bases, J shed 1 base, and the junction held 2 bases outside the gene matches. In germline, CDR1 is SGHTA, CDR2 FQGNSA. The CDR3 length is 14 residues. The CDR3 bases are TGTGCCAGCAGCTTGGGACAGCTTAACTATGGCTACACCTTC. It yields the protein CASSLGQLNYGYTF.

V and J are TRBV19 and TRBJ2-7, with D possibly TRBD2 on 6 matching bases. CDR1 LNHDA and CDR2 SQIVND come from the germline V gene (reference sequence). Trimming removed 3 bases at V and 2 bases at J, with 8 bases between. This CDR3 region has 13 residues. CDR3 coding DNA: TGTGCCAGTAGTATCGGGGGAACCTACGAGCAGTACTTC. The encoded protein is CASSIGGTYEQYF.

V usage is TRBV4-3 and J usage is TRBJ2-3; 9 bases fit TRBD2. Trimming took 1 base from V and 4 from J; bases not matched to a gene: 3. This CDR3 region has 15 residues. Per germline, CDR1 LGHNA and CDR2 YSLEER. CDR3: CASSQVTSGSDTQYF. The CDR3 DNA follows: TGCGCCAGCAGCCAAGTAACTAGCGGGTCAGATACGCAGTATTTT.

This sequence joins TRBV2 and TRBJ2-1; TRBD2 aligns across 10 bases. V lost 5 bases and J lost 5; bases outside the gene matches: 3. CDR3 size: 14 residues. The germline gives CDR1 SNHLY, CDR2 FYNNEI. This CDR3 is CASSRLAGDNEQFF. The CDR3 coding sequence is TGTGCCAGCAGTCGACTAGCGGGTGACAATGAGCAGTTCTTC. The whole variable domain, remainder taken from reference TRBV2 and TRBJ2-1, is EPEVTQTPSHQVTQMGQEVILRCVPISNHLYFYWYRQILGQKVEFLVSFYNNEISEKSEIFDDQFSVERPDGSNFTLKIRSTKLEDSAMYFCASSRLAGDNEQFFGPGTRLTVL.

The CDR3 DNA reads as TGTGCCAGCAGTTACAGCCCAGGGGGGTTAAAGGACACTGAAGCTTTCTTT. Protein: CASSYSPGGLKDTEAFF. The chain employs TRBV6-2 or TRBV6-3 and TRBJ1-1, with TRBD1 matching 7 bases. The CDR3 totals 17 residues. Germline V lookup: CDR1 MNHEY, CDR2 SVGEGT. The V segment lost 2 bases and the J segment 3 bases; nucleotides outside the gene matches: 12.

This clone came up a few times. The genes are TRBV3-1 (or the pseudogene TRBV3-2) and TRBJ1-1, with D perhaps TRBD1 (5 bases). The V and J ends lost 1 base and 3 bases respectively, with 6 bases between them. CDR3 length: 13 residues. CDR1 is LGHDT, CDR2 YNNKEL, per germline (reference sequence). CDR3 region: CASSQAGDTEAFF. The CDR3 region has the DNA TGTGCCAGCAGCCAAGCGGGGGACACTGAAGCTTTCTTT.

The DNA for the CDR3 is TGTGCCAGCAGCTTAGGGGGACAGGGTGACACTGAAGCTTTCTTT. The encoded protein is CASSLGGQGDTEAFF. The chain uses TRBV7-9 and TRBJ1-1; 9 bases fit TRBD1. With V trimmed by 1 base and J by 3 bases, 3 bases remained unmatched. The CDR3 has 15 residues. Germline assignment: CDR1 SEHNR and CDR2 FQNEAQ (reference sequence).

The V call is TRBV11-2, the J call TRBJ1-2; 10 bases line up with TRBD1. Germline V gene lookup returns CDR1 SGHAT and CDR2 FQNNGV. J was trimmed by 3 bases and V by 3 bases; bases with no gene match: 4. The CDR3 covers 15 residues. CDR3 amino acids: CASSFGQGEDYGYTF. CDR3 DNA sequence: TGTGCCAGCAGCTTTGGACAGGGGGAGGACTATGGCTACACCTTC.

CDR3 nucleotide sequence: TGTGCCAGCTCACCATCAGACAGGAATACCATGAACACTGAAGCTTTCTTT. It translates to CASSPSDRNTMNTEAFF. The rearrangement links TRBV18 to TRBJ1-1; TRBD1 is a possible D gene (6 bases). The germline V gene encodes CDR1 KGHSH and CDR2 LQKENI. Trimming stripped 2 bases from V and 0 bases from J, with 16 bases between. CDR3 length: 17 residues.

Concerning this clone: At one end, the junction sequence differs from germline, possibly due to a read error. The V and J genes are TRBV7-7 and TRBJ2-1; the match to TRBD2 covers 7 bases. CDR1 and CDR2 (germline): SSHAT, FNYEAQ (reference sequence). The CDR3 is 15 amino acids. The CDR3 here is CASSLGTISYNEQFF. The CDR3 region has the DNA TGTGCTAGCAGCCTCGGGACTATCTCCTACAATGAGCAGTTCTTC.

This rearrangement joins TRBV11-2 to TRBJ2-4; TRBD2 matches 7 bases. The CDR3 has 16 amino acids. The germline V gene encodes CDR1 SGHAT and CDR2 FQNNGV. The J segment lost 0 bases and the V segment lost 1 base, leaving 3 bases of the junction unmatched. CDR3 sequence (DNA): TGTGCCAGCAGCTTAGTCGGGGGGATAGCCAAAAACATTCAGTACTTC. Its protein product is CASSLVGGIAKNIQYF.

The V call is TRBV4-3, the J call TRBJ1-4, with D possibly matching TRBD1 (5 bases). V dropped 0 bases and J dropped 8 bases, with 16 bases sitting between them. The CDR3 runs to 16 residues. Germline assignment: CDR1 LGHNA and CDR2 YSLEER. CDR3 in amino acids: CASSQDLGRVGEKLFF. The DNA for the CDR3 is TGCGCCAGCAGCCAAGATTTGGGCAGGGTAGGAGAAAAACTGTTTTTT.

This chain connects TRBV5-1 to TRBJ2-1, with a tentative D call TRBD1 (5 bases). V lost 3 bases to trimming and J lost 6 bases, with 7 bases between them. CDR1 and CDR2 (germline): SGHRS, YFSETQ. This CDR3 spans 12 amino acids. The DNA for the CDR3 is TGCGCCAGCAGCTCAACAGGCAATGAGCAGTTCTTC. Its translation: CASSSTGNEQFF.

This clone appeared a few times. The V gene is TRBV19, the J gene TRBJ1-4; D not certain. Germline V gives CDR1 LNHDA, CDR2 SQIVND (reference sequence). This CDR3 is 15 amino acids long. The ends were cut back, 2 bases at V and 7 bases at J, with 14 bases in the middle. This CDR3 reads CASSIQASTGEKLFF. CDR3 sequence (DNA): TGTGCCAGTAGTATACAGGCCTCCACCGGTGAAAAACTGTTTTTT.

The J gene is TRBJ1-4, the V gene TRBV2, with 7 bases aligning to TRBD1. The V and J ends lost 6 bases and 7 bases, in that order; junction bases with no gene match: 8. CDR3 size: 14 residues. CDR1 and CDR2 from the germline V gene are SNHLY and FYNNEI. This CDR3 reads CASREQGLGEKLFF. CDR3 DNA sequence: TGTGCCAGCAGGGAACAGGGGTTGGGTGAAAAACTGTTTTTT.